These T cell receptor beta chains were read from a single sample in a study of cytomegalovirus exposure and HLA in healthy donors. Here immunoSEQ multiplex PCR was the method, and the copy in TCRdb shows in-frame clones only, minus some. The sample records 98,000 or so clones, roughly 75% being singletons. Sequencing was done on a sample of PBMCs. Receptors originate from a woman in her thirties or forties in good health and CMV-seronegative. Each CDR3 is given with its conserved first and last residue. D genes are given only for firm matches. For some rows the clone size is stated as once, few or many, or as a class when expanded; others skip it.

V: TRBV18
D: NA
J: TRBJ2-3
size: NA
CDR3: CASSPAAVLDTQYF
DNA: TGTGCCAGCTCGCCCGCCGCGGTCTTGGATACGCAGTATTTT

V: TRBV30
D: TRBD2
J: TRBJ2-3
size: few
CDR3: CAWGTSPRTDTQYF
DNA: TGTGCCTGGGGGACTAGCCCTCGCACAGATACGCAGTATTTT

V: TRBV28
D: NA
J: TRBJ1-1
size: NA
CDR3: CASSPPPGGNTEAFF
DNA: TGTGCCAGCAGTCCCCCGCCGGGGGGGAACACTGAAGCTTTCTTT

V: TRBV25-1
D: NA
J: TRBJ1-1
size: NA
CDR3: CASSPTGFSTEAFF
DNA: TGTGCCAGCAGTCCTACGGGGTTCAGCACTGAAGCTTTCTTT

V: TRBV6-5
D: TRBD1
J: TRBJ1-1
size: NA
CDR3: CASSWGQGETEAFF
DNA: TGTGCCAGCAGTTGGGGACAGGGCGAGACTGAAGCTTTCTTT

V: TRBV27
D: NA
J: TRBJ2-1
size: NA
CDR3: CASTFGGSYNEQFF
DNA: TGTGCCAGCACCTTCGGAGGATCCTACAATGAGCAGTTCTTC

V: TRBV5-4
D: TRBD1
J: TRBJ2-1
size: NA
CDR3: CASSLPRRDRYNEQFF
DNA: TGTGCCAGCAGCTTGCCCCGCCGGGACAGATACAATGAGCAGTTCTTC

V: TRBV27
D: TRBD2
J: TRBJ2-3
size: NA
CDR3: CASSHTSVPTDTQYF
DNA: TGTGCCAGCAGTCACACTAGCGTACCCACAGATACGCAGTATTTT

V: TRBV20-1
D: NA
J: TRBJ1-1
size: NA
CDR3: CSAPIQGTAFF
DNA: TGCAGTGCTCCGATCCAGGGTACGGCTTTCTTT

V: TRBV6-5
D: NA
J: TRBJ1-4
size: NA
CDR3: CASSYSGAGLNEKLFF
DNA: TGTGCCAGCAGTTACTCTGGGGCAGGCCTTAATGAAAAACTGTTTTTT

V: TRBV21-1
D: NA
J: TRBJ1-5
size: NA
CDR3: CASSQKCAGTGDQPQHF
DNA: TGTGCCAGCAGCCAAAAGTGCGCCGGGACAGGGGATCAGCCCCAGCATTTT

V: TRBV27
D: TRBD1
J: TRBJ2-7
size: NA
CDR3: CASSLSDRSVPLQYF
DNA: TGTGCCAGCAGTTTATCGGACAGGAGCGTCCCATTGCAGTACTTC

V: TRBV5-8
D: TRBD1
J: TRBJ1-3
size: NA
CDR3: CASSLGDRRNTIYF
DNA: TGTGCCAGCAGCTTGGGGGACAGAAGAAACACCATATATTTT

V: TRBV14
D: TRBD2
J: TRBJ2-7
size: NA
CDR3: CASSQRLAGVESYEQYF
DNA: TGTGCCAGCAGCCAGAGGCTAGCGGGAGTTGAATCCTACGAGCAGTACTTC

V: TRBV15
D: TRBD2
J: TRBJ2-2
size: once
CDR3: CATSRDWREGPTGELFF
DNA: TGTGCCACCAGCAGAGATTGGCGGGAGGGCCCGACCGGGGAGCTGTTTTTT

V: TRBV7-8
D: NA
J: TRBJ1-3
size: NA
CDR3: CASSLIGNTIYF
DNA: TGTGCCAGCAGCCTAATCGGAAACACCATATATTTT

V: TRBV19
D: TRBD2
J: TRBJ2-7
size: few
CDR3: CASSISTSGSSEQYF
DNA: TGTGCCAGTAGTATTAGTACTAGCGGCTCATCGGAGCAGTACTTC

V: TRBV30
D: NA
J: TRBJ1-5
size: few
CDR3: CAWSTGNRQPQHF
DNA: TGTGCCTGGAGTACAGGGAACCGTCAGCCCCAGCATTTT

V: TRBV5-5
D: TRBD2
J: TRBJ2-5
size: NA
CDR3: CASSLSGGGRETQYF
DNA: TGTGCCAGCAGCTTGTCGGGAGGGGGGCGAGAGACCCAGTACTTC

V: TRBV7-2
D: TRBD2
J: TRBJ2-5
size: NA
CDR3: CASSSLAGRETQYF
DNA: TGTGCCAGCAGCTCTTTAGCGGGAAGAGAGACCCAGTACTTC

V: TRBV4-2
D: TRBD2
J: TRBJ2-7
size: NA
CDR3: CASSHSRAGAEQYF
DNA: TGTGCCAGCAGCCACAGCAGAGCGGGAGCCGAGCAGTACTTC

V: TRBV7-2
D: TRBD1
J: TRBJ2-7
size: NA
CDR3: CASSGSTGISYEQYF
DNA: TGTGCCAGCAGCGGATCGACAGGGATCTCCTACGAGCAGTACTTC

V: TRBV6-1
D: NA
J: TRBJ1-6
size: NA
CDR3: CASSDRAGYSENSPLHF
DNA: TGTGCCAGCAGTGATCGAGCAGGGTATTCTGAGAATTCACCCCTCCACTTT

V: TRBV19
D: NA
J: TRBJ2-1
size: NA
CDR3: CASSISLSIYNEQFF
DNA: TGTGCCAGTAGTATAAGCTTGTCTATCTACAATGAGCAGTTCTTC

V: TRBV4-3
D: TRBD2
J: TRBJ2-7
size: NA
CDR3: CASSQELLIGLAGGSHEQYF
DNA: TGCGCCAGCAGCCAAGAATTACTAATTGGACTAGCGGGAGGGTCCCACGAGCAGTACTTC

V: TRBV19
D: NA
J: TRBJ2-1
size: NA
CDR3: CASSLYTLGGEQFF
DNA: TGTGCCAGTAGTCTCTACACCCTTGGGGGCGAGCAGTTCTTC

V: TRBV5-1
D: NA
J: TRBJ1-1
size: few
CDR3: CASRSRAEAFF
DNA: TGCGCCAGCAGGTCCCGGGCTGAAGCTTTCTTT

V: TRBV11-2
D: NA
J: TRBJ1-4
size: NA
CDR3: CASSLTTTFNEKLFF
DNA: TGTGCCAGCAGCCTCACGACAACCTTTAATGAAAAACTGTTTTTT

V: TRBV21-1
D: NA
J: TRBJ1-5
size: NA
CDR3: CASSPRGHNQPQHF
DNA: TGTGCCAGCAGCCCAAGGGGGCACAATCAGCCCCAGCATTTT

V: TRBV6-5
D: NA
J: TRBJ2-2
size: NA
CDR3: CASSYLGSTGELFF
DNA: TGTGCCAGCAGTTACCTCGGGAGTACCGGGGAGCTGTTTTTT

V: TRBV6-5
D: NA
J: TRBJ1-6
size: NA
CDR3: CASSSGPLSPLHF
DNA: TGTGCCAGCAGTTCAGGCCCCCTTTCACCCCTCCACTTT

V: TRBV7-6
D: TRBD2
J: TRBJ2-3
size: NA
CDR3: CASRGLVADTQYF
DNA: TGTGCCAGCAGGGGACTAGTAGCAGATACGCAGTATTTT

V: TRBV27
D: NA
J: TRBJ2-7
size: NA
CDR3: CASSSRVSAYEQYF
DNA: TGTGCCAGCAGTTCCCGGGTATCGGCCTACGAGCAGTACTTC

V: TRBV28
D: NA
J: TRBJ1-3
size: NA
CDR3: CASSFNRVSGNTIYF
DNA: TGTGCCAGCAGTTTTAACCGGGTCTCTGGAAACACCATATATTTT

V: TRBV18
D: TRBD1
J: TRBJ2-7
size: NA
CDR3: CASSPPGQVFEQYF
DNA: TGTGCCAGCTCACCACCGGGACAGGTGTTCGAGCAGTACTTC

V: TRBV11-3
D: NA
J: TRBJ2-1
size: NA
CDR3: CASSLGLLAGNNEQFF
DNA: TGTGCCAGCAGCTTAGGCCTACTAGCAGGTAACAATGAGCAGTTCTTC

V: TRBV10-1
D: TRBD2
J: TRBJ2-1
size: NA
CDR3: CASSETGLAIDEQFF
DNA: TGCGCCAGCAGTGAGACTGGACTAGCCATCGATGAGCAGTTCTTC

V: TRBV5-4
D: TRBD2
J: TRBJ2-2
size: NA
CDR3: CASSGRTSGIVGELFF
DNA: TGTGCCAGCAGCGGCAGGACTAGCGGGATTGTCGGGGAGCTGTTTTTT

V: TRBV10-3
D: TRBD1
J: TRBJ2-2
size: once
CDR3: CAILGTGGGGELFF
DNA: TGTGCCATCTTAGGGACAGGGGGAGGCGGGGAGCTGTTTTTT

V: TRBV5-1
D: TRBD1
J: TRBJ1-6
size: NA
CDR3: CASSLQGASYNSPLHF
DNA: TGCGCCAGCAGTTTACAGGGGGCATCCTATAATTCACCCCTCCACTTT

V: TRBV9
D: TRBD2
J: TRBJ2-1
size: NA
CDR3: CASSGAGGGSYNEQFF
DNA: TGTGCCAGCAGCGGAGCGGGAGGAGGCTCCTACAATGAGCAGTTCTTC

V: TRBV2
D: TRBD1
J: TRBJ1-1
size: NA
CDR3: CASRGTVTEAFF
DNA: TGTGCCAGCAGGGGGACAGTCACTGAAGCTTTCTTT

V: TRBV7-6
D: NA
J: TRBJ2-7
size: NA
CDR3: CTKGSGGVSYEQYF
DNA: TGTACCAAAGGGAGCGGAGGGGTCTCCTACGAGCAGTACTTC

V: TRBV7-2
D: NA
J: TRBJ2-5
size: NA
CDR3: CASSFNRETQYF
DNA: TGTGCCAGCAGCTTTAACAGGGAGACCCAGTACTTC

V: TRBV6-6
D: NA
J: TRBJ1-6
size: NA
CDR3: CASSYQELPLHF
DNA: TGTGCCAGCAGTTACCAGGAATTACCCCTCCACTTT

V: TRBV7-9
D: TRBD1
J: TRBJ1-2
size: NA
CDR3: CASSSSGTGGPVAGYTF
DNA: TGTGCCAGCAGCTCATCCGGGACAGGGGGCCCAGTGGCTGGCTACACCTTC

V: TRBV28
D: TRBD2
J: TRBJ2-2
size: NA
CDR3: CASAEEVAGESRFGELFF
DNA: TGTGCCAGCGCGGAGGAGGTAGCGGGAGAATCCCGTTTTGGGGAGCTGTTTTTT

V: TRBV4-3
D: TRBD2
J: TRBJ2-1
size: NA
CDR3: CASSQISGRALDEQFF
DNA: TGCGCCAGCAGCCAAATTAGCGGGAGGGCCCTGGATGAGCAGTTCTTC

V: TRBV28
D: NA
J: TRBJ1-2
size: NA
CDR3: CASRLPGPEGYTF
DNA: TGTGCCAGCAGGCTCCCAGGGCCGGAGGGCTACACCTTC

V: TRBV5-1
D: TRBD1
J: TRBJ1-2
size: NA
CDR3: CASSTETGAYGYTF
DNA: TGCGCCAGCAGCACGGAGACAGGGGCCTATGGCTACACCTTC

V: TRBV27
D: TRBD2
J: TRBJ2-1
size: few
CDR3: CASSKTPSGLYNEQFF
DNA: TGTGCCAGCAGTAAGACCCCTAGCGGTCTTTACAATGAGCAGTTCTTC

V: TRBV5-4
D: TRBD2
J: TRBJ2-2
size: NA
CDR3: CASSPRGAGGLGELFF
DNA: TGTGCCAGCAGCCCTCGCGGAGCGGGAGGGCTAGGGGAGCTGTTTTTT

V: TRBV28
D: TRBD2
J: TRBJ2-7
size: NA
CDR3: CSSGSHEQYF
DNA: TGTTCTAGCGGGAGCCACGAGCAGTACTTC

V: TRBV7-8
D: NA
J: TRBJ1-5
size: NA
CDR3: CASSHDSGRVSFGNQPQHF
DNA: TGTGCCAGCAGCCACGATTCTGGGAGGGTTAGTTTCGGCAATCAGCCCCAGCATTTT